These 11 T cell receptor beta chains were sequenced from one sample in a study of cytomegalovirus exposure and HLA in healthy donors. PCR involved 60 Vbeta and 13 Jbeta primers. The method was immunoSEQ multiplex PCR; TCRdb's version includes in-frame clones alone and lacks a portion of them. The sample lists about 200,000 clones, 65% to 85% occurring once. The sequencing sample was made of PBMCs. The receptors shown here come from a man younger than 45 in good health and CMV-seronegative.

This clone occurred once. The chain recombines TRBV7-3 with TRBJ2-2, with TRBD1 matching over 9 bases. The CDR3 contains 14 residues. V dropped 4 bases and J dropped 3; count of bases not matched to a gene: 0. Per the germline V gene, CDR1 is SGHTA and CDR2 is FQGTGA. CDR3 in DNA: TGTGCCAGCAGCTGGACAGGGGACACCGGGGAGCTGTTTTTT. Translation: CASSWTGDTGELFF.

The rearrangement links TRBV27 to TRBJ1-2; 9 nucleotides line up with TRBD1. Germline V gene data show CDR1 as MNHEY and CDR2 as SMNVEV (reference sequence). Losses at the gene ends were 4 bases for V and 5 bases for J; bases not matched to a gene: 14. This CDR3 region has 17 residues. The CDR3: CASSSRTGVSISYGYTF. As DNA, the CDR3 is TGTGCCAGCAGTTCCCGGACAGGGGTCTCCATTAGTTATGGCTACACCTTC.

The chain carries TRBV4-3 and TRBJ2-7; maybe TRBD1 (5 bases). Trimming shortened V by 3 bases and J by 0 bases, and 15 bases separated the two germline ends. Germline-derived CDR1 and CDR2 are LGHNA and YSLEER. The CDR3 is 16 residues long. The CDR3 bases are TGCGCCAGCAGCCAGGACCTGCTAGGGGTCTCCTACGAGCAGTACTTC. Protein sequence: CASSQDLLGVSYEQYF.

The rearrangement uses TRBV5-1 and TRBJ2-7; a weak D match, TRBD1 (6 bases). Germline CDR1 and CDR2: SGHRS and YFSETQ. The germline V and J ends were trimmed by 2 bases and 7 bases, with 13 bases remaining between them. This CDR3 spans 13 amino acids. The CDR3 coding sequence is TGCGCCAGCAGCTTCGGAACAGGGCGAGAGCAGTACTTC. Protein product: CASSFGTGREQYF.

The chain combines TRBV9 with TRBJ2-7; tentative D call: TRBD1 (5 bases). V was trimmed by 3 bases and J by 0 bases, leaving 13 bases between them. The CDR3 spans 15 residues. CDR1 and CDR2 from the germline V gene are SGDLS and YYNGEE. CDR3 coding DNA: TGTGCCAGCAGCGCAGGGCCAGACATCTCCTACGAGCAGTACTTC. This gives the protein CASSAGPDISYEQYF.

The chain couples TRBV12-5 to TRBJ2-2; D is undetermined. CDR3 length: 12 residues. The germline V gene has CDR1 LGHNT and CDR2 FRNRAP. V lost 5 bases to trimming and J lost 2 bases, with 3 bases between them. CDR3 region: CASGLNTGELFF. The CDR3, as DNA: TGTGCTAGTGGTCTAAACACCGGGGAGCTGTTTTTT.

The chain joins TRBV2 to TRBJ1-6; D might be TRBD1 (6 bases). V lost 5 bases and J 11 bases, leaving 10 bases between the germline ends. The length of the CDR3 is 12 residues. Germline V gene lookup returns CDR1 SNHLY and CDR2 FYNNEI. The CDR3 sequence is CASSRQDAPLHF. Written as DNA, the CDR3 is TGTGCCAGCAGTCGACAGGATGCACCCCTCCACTTT.

Comments on this clone: Its ends do not fully match the called genes, so a read error is possible. The J gene is TRBJ1-3, the V gene TRBV11-2, with D unresolved. Per germline, CDR1 SGHAT and CDR2 FQNNGV. This CDR3 is 14 amino acids long. This CDR3 is CASTTPPPGNTIYF. CDR3 sequence (DNA): TGTGCTAGCACCACACCCCCCCCGGGGAACACCATATATTTT.

The chain uses TRBV27 and TRBJ1-5; 8 bases align to TRBD1. Germline values: CDR1 MNHEY, CDR2 SMNVEV (reference sequence). The CDR3 has 13 amino acids. The ends lost 6 bases at V and 10 bases at J; junction bases unmatched: 8. CDR3 in amino acids: CASRRTGLEPQHF. The CDR3 nucleotides read TGTGCCAGCAGGCGGACAGGGTTGGAACCCCAGCATTTT.

This clone has a single count. The chain links TRBV7-2 to TRBJ2-5, with 13 positions matching TRBD2. After removal of 3 bases from V and 4 bases from J, the junction contained 2 bases not matched to a gene. The CDR3 runs 15 residues. In germline, CDR1 is SGHTA, CDR2 FQGNSA. The DNA for the CDR3 is TGTGCCAGCAGCTTCACTAGCGGGGGGGTAGAGACCCAGTACTTC. It translates to CASSFTSGGVETQYF.

The rearrangement uses TRBV6-5 and TRBJ2-2; D gene unclear. Trimming took off 0 bases at V and 1 base at J, with 6 bases between the two ends. The CDR3 totals 15 residues. Germline CDR1 and CDR2: MNHEY and SVGAGI. The CDR3 sequence: CASSYSKQNTGELFF. CDR3 nucleotides: TGTGCCAGCAGTTACTCGAAACAGAACACCGGGGAGCTGTTTTTT.